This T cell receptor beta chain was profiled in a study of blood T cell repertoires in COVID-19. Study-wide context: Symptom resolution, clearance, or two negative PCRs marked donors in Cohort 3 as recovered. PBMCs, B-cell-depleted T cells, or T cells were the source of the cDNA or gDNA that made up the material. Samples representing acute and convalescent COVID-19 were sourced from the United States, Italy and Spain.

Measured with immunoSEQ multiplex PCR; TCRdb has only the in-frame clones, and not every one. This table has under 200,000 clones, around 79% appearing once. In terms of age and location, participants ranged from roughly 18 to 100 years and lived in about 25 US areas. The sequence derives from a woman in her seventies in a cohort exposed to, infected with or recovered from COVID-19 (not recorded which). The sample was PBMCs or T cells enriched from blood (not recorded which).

CDR3 residues: CASSSGHSQPQHF. The CDR3 region has the DNA TGTGCCAGCAGTTCGGGACATTCGCAGCCCCAGCATTTT. This chain connects TRBV6-2 or TRBV6-3 to TRBJ1-5, with D possibly being TRBD1 (6 bases). The V gene lost 4 bases and the J gene lost 7 bases, with 11 bases spanning the gap. The CDR3 has 13 residues. Germline V gene data show CDR1 as MNHEY and CDR2 as SVGEGT.